A selection of T cell receptor beta chains follows, all from one sample in a study of shared clonotypes between healthy human individuals. Libraries were prepared by immunoSEQ multiplex PCR; TCRdb keeps only in-frame clonotypes and omits some of them. The data show around 510,000 clones, about 96% seen once. Sequenced sample: naive CD4+ T cells sorted from blood. These receptors came from a woman aged 25 to 39 in good health. CDR3s include the opening cysteine and the closing phenylalanine or tryptophan. The order of the fields is D gene, clone size, V gene, J gene, CDR3 protein, CDR3 DNA. D genes are given only for firm matches. Not all rows give a size; the values are once, few, many and, for expanded clones, a class.

>TRBD2|NA|TRBV5-1|TRBJ2-5
CASSYGLAGLGQETQYF
TGCGCCAGCAGTTATGGACTAGCGGGATTGGGACAAGAGACCCAGTACTTC
>TRBD2|NA|TRBV27|TRBJ2-3
CASRAAGRDTQYF
TGTGCCAGCAGAGCAGCGGGACGGGATACGCAGTATTTT
>NA|NA|TRBV5-8|TRBJ2-5
CASSLETQYF
TGTGCCAGCAGCTTAGAGACCCAGTACTTC
>NA|NA|TRBV14|TRBJ1-1
CASSQTTMNTEAFF
TGTGCCAGCAGCCAAACGACCATGAACACTGAAGCTTTCTTT
>TRBD2|NA|TRBV4-1|TRBJ2-1
CASSLGRGGSYNEQFF
TGCGCCAGCAGCCTGGGGCGGGGGGGCTCCTACAATGAGCAGTTCTTC
>NA|NA|TRBV4-1|TRBJ1-4
CASSQGAGANEKLFF
TGCGCCAGCAGCCAAGGAGCAGGGGCTAATGAAAAACTGTTTTTT
>TRBD2|NA|TRBV6-6|TRBJ2-7
CASTSGRERGSYEQYF
TGTGCCAGCACCTCCGGGCGGGAGAGGGGTTCCTACGAGCAGTACTTC
>NA|NA|TRBV30|TRBJ1-2
CAWPGGAAEGGYTF
TGTGCCTGGCCGGGGGGGGCAGCTGAGGGCGGCTACACCTTC
>NA|NA|TRBV5-4|TRBJ1-1
CASSPPPGERTEAFF
TGTGCCAGCAGCCCACCTCCGGGGGAGCGGACTGAAGCTTTCTTT
>TRBD1|NA|TRBV2|TRBJ1-4
CASSGQGATNEKLFF
TGTGCCAGCAGTGGACAGGGAGCAACTAATGAAAAACTGTTTTTT
>TRBD2|NA|TRBV28|TRBJ2-3
CASTTSGRALDTQYF
TGTGCCAGTACGACTAGCGGGAGGGCCTTAGATACGCAGTATTTT
>NA|NA|TRBV5-1|TRBJ1-5
CASSLDHGSNQPQHF
TGCGCCAGCAGCTTGGACCACGGTAGCAATCAGCCCCAGCATTTT
>NA|once|TRBV5-6|TRBJ1-2
CASSSSGGYGYTF
TGTGCCAGCAGCTCGTCCGGGGGCTATGGCTACACCTTC
>NA|NA|TRBV19|TRBJ2-4
CASSIEGSKNIQYF
TGTGCCAGTAGTATCGAAGGTTCCAAAAACATTCAGTACTTC
>NA|NA|TRBV6-5|TRBJ1-1
CASSYSRRGNTEAFF
TGTGCCAGCAGTTACTCACGTCGGGGGAACACTGAAGCTTTCTTT
>NA|NA|TRBV28|TRBJ1-5
CASSSRGYVSNQPQHF
TGTGCCAGCAGCTCTCGGGGGTACGTTAGCAATCAGCCCCAGCATTTT
>TRBD1|NA|TRBV7-9|TRBJ1-2
CASSPAGTGSGGYTF
TGTGCCAGCAGTCCAGCCGGGACAGGGTCGGGTGGCTACACCTTC
>NA|NA|TRBV7-9|TRBJ2-7
CASSDIRSSYEQYF
TGTGCCAGCAGCGACATCAGGAGCTCCTACGAGCAGTACTTC
>NA|NA|TRBV13|TRBJ2-5
CASSLGWAQRGETQYF
TGTGCCAGCAGCTTAGGTTGGGCCCAGCGAGGGGAGACCCAGTACTTC
>NA|NA|TRBV7-9|TRBJ1-2
CASSSVTANYGYTF
TGTGCCAGCAGCTCCGTGACAGCAAACTATGGCTACACCTTC
>NA|NA|TRBV6-6|TRBJ2-7
CASRRGEGLGEQYF
TGTGCCAGCCGAAGGGGGGAGGGCCTAGGGGAGCAGTACTTC
>NA|NA|TRBV5-1|TRBJ1-5
CARGWVGNQPQHF
TGCGCCAGAGGGTGGGTGGGGAATCAGCCCCAGCATTTT
>TRBD2|NA|TRBV28|TRBJ2-2
CASSLYGLAGGRGPGELFF
TGTGCCAGCAGTTTATATGGACTAGCGGGAGGTCGGGGTCCCGGGGAGCTGTTTTTT
>TRBD1|NA|TRBV7-8|TRBJ2-7
CASSTPGTGGKFAYEQYF
TGTGCCAGCAGCACCCCTGGGACAGGGGGCAAGTTTGCCTACGAGCAGTACTTC
>NA|NA|TRBV5-1|TRBJ2-1
CASSLVFGGHEQFF
TGCGCCAGCAGCTTGGTTTTTGGGGGCCATGAGCAGTTCTTC
>NA|once|TRBV28|TRBJ1-5
CASSLSANQPQHF
TGTGCCAGCAGTCTATCAGCAAATCAGCCCCAGCATTTT
>NA|NA|TRBV6-5|TRBJ2-6
CASSHGAAGANVLTF
TGTGCCAGCAGCCACGGAGCAGCTGGGGCCAACGTCCTGACTTTC
>NA|NA|TRBV7-3|TRBJ2-1
CASSPGGGSPDEQFF
TGTGCCAGCAGCCCAGGGGGCGGGAGTCCCGATGAGCAGTTCTTC